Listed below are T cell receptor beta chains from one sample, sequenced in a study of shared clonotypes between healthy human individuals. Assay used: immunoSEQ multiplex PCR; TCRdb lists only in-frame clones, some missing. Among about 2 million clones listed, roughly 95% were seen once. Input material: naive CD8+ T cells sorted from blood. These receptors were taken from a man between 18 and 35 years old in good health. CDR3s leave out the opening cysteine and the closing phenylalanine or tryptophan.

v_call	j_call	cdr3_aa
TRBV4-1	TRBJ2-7	ASSQVGPYEQY
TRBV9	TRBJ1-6	ASSAAGTGALGYNSPLH
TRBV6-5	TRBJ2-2	ASSSGLVNTGELF
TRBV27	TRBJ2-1	ASSGPGVSGNEQF
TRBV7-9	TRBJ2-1	ASSLLAAPSYNEQF
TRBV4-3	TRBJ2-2	ASSGTGGGFGELF
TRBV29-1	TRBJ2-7	SVEDGDGRLYEQY
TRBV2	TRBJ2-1	ASRAGYNEQF
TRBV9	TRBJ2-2	ASGLAGGRELF
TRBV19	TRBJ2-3	ASSWTAADTQY
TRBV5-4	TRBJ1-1	ASSTDLNTEAF
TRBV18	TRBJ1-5	ASSPWSNQPQH
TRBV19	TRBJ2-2	ASSWRFNTGELF
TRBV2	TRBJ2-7	ASSDGGYSYEQY
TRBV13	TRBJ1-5	ASSSRGGNQPQH
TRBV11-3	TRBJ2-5	ASSSLDSAQETQY
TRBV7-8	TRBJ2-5	ASSLGLAERETQY
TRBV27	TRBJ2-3	ASSGRADTQY
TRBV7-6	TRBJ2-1	ASSLPGTGVINEQF
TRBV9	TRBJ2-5	ASSVEGGRETQY